This T cell receptor (beta chain) was identified during a study of blood T cell repertoires in COVID-19. Across the study: Material from acute and convalescent COVID-19 was sourced from the United States, Italy and Spain.

Germline values: CDR1 SGHRS, CDR2 YFSETQ. V was shortened by 4 bases and J by 6 bases, with 18 bases between the two germline ends. CDR3 length: 15 residues. Produced via immunoSEQ multiplex PCR; TCRdb's table is partial and in-frame only. The sample yields around 120,000 clones, approximately 80% seen once. In this sample, this clone turned up a few times. The receptor was isolated from a man in his 70s with acute or convalescent COVID-19. Sequenced input: peripheral blood. The V gene is TRBV5-1, the J gene TRBJ2-3; possible D gene TRBD1, 7 bases. CDR3 amino acids: CASSPSTGTADTQYF. CDR3 nucleotides: TGCGCCAGCAGCCCTTCGACAGGGACTGCGGATACGCAGTATTTT.